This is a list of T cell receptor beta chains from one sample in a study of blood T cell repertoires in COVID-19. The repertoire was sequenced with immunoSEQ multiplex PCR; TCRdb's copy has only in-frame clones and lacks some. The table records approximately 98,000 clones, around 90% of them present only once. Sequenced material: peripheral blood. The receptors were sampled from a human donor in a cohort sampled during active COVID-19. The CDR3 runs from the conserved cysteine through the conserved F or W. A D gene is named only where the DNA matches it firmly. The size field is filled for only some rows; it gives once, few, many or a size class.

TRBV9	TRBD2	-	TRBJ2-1	CASSVRGSFGLADEQFF	TGTGCCAGCAGCGTAAGAGGGAGCTTTGGACTAGCGGACGAGCAGTTCTTC
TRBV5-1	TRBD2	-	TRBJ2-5	CASSQNSGGQETQYF	TGCGCCAGCAGCCAGAATAGCGGGGGGCAAGAGACCCAGTACTTC
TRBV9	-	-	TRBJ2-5	CASSVQGWETQYF	TGTGCCAGCAGCGTCCAGGGGTGGGAGACCCAGTACTTC
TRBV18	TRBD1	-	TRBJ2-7	CASSHPGQSYEQYF	TGTGCCAGCTCACACCCGGGACAGAGCTACGAGCAGTACTTC
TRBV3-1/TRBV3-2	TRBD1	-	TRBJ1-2	CASSMTGARSNYGYTF	TGTGCCAGCAGCATGACAGGGGCGCGTTCTAACTATGGCTACACCTTC
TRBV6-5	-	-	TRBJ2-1	CASSRQKYNEQFF	TGTGCCAGCAGTCGACAGAAGTACAATGAGCAGTTCTTC
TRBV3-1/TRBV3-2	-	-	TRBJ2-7	CASSPDLGAAYEQYF	TGTGCCAGCAGCCCCGACCTTGGAGCGGCCTACGAGCAGTACTTC
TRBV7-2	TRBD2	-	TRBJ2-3	CASSPRGAGTDTQYF	TGTGCCAGCAGCCCGCGGGGGGCGGGGACAGATACGCAGTATTTT
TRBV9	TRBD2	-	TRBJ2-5	CASSPKQTSSGGWYQETQYF	TGTGCCAGCAGCCCCAAACAGACAAGTAGCGGGGGGTGGTACCAAGAGACCCAGTACTTC
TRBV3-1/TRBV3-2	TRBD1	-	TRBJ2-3	CASSHPGTGVSTDTQYF	TGTGCCAGCAGCCATCCCGGGACAGGGGTTAGCACAGATACGCAGTATTTT
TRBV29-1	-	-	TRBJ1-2	CSVDWPFRDGYTF	TGCAGCGTTGATTGGCCTTTCCGGGATGGCTACACCTTC
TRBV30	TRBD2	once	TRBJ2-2	CAWSWAAGVSGELFF	TGTGCCTGGAGTTGGGCCGCGGGAGTGTCCGGGGAGCTGTTTTTT
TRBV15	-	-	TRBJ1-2	CATSRGGDYGYTF	TGTGCCACCAGCAGGGGGGGAGACTATGGCTACACCTTC
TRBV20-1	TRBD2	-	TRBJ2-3	CSASPPGGRADTQYF	TGCAGTGCTAGTCCCCCGGGGGGTAGAGCAGATACGCAGTATTTT
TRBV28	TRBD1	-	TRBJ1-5	CASSNRGSNQPQHF	TGTGCCAGCAGCAACAGGGGTAGCAATCAGCCCCAGCATTTT
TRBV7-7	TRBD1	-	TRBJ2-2	CASSFGTANTGELFF	TGTGCTAGCAGCTTTGGGACAGCCAACACCGGGGAGCTGTTTTTT
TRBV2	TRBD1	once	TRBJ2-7	CASSGSGGGAGGAYEQYF	TGTGCCAGCAGTGGTTCCGGGGGCGGCGCAGGGGGCGCCTACGAGCAGTACTTC
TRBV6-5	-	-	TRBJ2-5	CASTSGSQETQYF	TGTGCCAGCACCTCGGGGAGCCAAGAGACCCAGTACTTC
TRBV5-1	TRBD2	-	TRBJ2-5	CASRVAGEETQYF	TGCGCCAGCAGGGTAGCGGGAGAAGAGACCCAGTACTTC
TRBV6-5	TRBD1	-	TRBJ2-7	CASTPRTGRSYEQYF	TGTGCCAGCACCCCAAGGACAGGCCGCTCCTACGAGCAGTACTTC
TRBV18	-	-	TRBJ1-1	CASREGENTEAFF	TGTGCCAGTCGGGAGGGGGAGAACACTGAAGCTTTCTTT
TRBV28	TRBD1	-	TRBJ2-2	CASSFPGTGGGELFF	TGTGCCAGCAGTTTCCCCGGGACAGGAGGTGGGGAGCTGTTTTTT
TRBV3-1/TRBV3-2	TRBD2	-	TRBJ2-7	CASSPTGTSGYEQYF	TGTGCCAGCAGCCCGACCGGGACTAGCGGCTACGAGCAGTACTTC
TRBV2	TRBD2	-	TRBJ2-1	CASRATGLAGSYNEQFF	TGTGCCAGCAGGGCCACGGGACTAGCGGGGTCCTACAATGAGCAGTTCTTC
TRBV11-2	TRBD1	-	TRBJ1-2	CASSFSLTGNYGYTF	TGTGCCAGCAGCTTCTCACTGACAGGGAACTATGGCTACACCTTC
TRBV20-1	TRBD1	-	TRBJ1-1	CSASGANRGRGAEAFF	TGCAGTGCTAGTGGGGCGAACAGGGGGCGAGGGGCTGAAGCTTTCTTT
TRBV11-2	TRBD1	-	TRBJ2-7	CASSYGTGFYEQYF	TGTGCCAGCAGCTATGGGACAGGGTTCTACGAGCAGTACTTC
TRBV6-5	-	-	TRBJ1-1	CASRWVQDSEAFF	TGTGCCAGCAGATGGGTACAGGATTCTGAAGCTTTCTTT
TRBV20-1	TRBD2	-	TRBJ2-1	CSASFTSGTPPYNEQFF	TGCAGTGCTAGTTTCACTAGCGGGACCCCTCCCTACAATGAGCAGTTCTTC
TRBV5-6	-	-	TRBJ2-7	CASSFRQTPIYEQYF	TGTGCCAGCAGCTTCCGACAGACACCGATCTACGAGCAGTACTTC
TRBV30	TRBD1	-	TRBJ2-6	CAWSGQGAGANVLTF	TGTGCCTGGTCGGGACAGGGGGCTGGGGCCAACGTCCTGACTTTC
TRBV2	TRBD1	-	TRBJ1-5	CASSGTGGNQPQHF	TGTGCCAGCAGTGGGACAGGGGGGAATCAGCCCCAGCATTTT
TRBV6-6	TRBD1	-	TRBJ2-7	CASSYRTGSSYEQYF	TGTGCCAGCAGCTACCGGACAGGGAGCTCCTACGAGCAGTACTTC
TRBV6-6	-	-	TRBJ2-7	CASSYSPELGVQYF	TGTGCCAGCAGTTACTCCCCCGAGTTAGGGGTGCAGTACTTC
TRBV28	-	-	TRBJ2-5	CASSLTLGGPQRETQYF	TGTGCCAGCAGTTTGACTTTAGGGGGACCACAGCGCGAGACCCAGTACTTC
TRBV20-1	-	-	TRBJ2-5	CSADHRETQYF	TGCAGTGCTGATCATAGAGAGACCCAGTACTTC
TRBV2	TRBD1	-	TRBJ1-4	CASRQGVWEKLFF	TGTGCCAGCAGACAGGGGGTATGGGAAAAACTGTTTTTT
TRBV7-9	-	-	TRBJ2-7	CASSYRGTYEQYF	TGTGCCAGCAGCTACCGGGGGACCTACGAGCAGTACTTC
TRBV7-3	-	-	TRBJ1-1	CASSGQPNTEAFF	TGTGCCAGCAGCGGACAGCCGAACACTGAAGCTTTCTTT
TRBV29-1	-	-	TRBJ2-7	CSVEGDYEQYF	TGCAGCGTTGAGGGAGACTACGAGCAGTACTTC
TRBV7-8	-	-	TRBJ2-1	CASSLAAAQGYNEQFF	TGTGCCAGCAGCTTAGCGGCAGCTCAGGGCTACAATGAGCAGTTCTTC
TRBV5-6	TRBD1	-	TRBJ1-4	CASSKDRAGEKLFF	TGTGCCAGCAGCAAGGACAGGGCCGGAGAAAAACTGTTTTTT
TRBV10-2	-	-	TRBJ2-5	CASSLSQSMGETQYF	TGCGCCAGCAGTCTGTCACAGAGTATGGGAGAGACCCAGTACTTC
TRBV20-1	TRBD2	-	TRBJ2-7	CSASEIAGSSYEQYF	TGCAGTGCTAGTGAGATAGCGGGGAGCTCCTACGAGCAGTACTTC
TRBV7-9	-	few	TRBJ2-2	CASSRSGNTGELFF	TGTGCCAGCAGCCGATCAGGGAACACCGGGGAGCTGTTTTTT
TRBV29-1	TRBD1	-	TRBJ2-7	CSVGTAFSYEQYF	TGCAGCGTCGGGACAGCTTTTTCCTACGAGCAGTACTTC
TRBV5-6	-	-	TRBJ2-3	CASSGRPDTQYF	TGTGCCAGCAGCGGCAGGCCAGATACGCAGTATTTT
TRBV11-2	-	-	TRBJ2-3	CASSGLSTDTQYF	TGTGCCAGCAGCGGACTGAGCACAGATACGCAGTATTTT
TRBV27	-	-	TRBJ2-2	CASRSPDSVGGELFF	TGTGCCAGCAGATCCCCGGACTCCGTTGGCGGGGAGCTGTTTTTT
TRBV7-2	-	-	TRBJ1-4	CASSRKRANEKLFF	TGTGCCAGCAGCAGAAAGAGGGCTAATGAAAAACTGTTTTTT
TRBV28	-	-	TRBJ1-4	CASSTESTANEKLFF	TGTGCCAGCAGTACTGAGTCTACGGCTAATGAAAAACTGTTTTTT
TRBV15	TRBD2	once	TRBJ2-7	CATSRDRWSGRAAYEQYF	TGTGCCACCAGCAGAGATAGGTGGAGCGGGAGGGCCGCCTACGAGCAGTACTTC
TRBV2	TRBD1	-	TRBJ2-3	CASSGGQAVSDTQYF	TGTGCCAGCAGTGGGGGACAGGCGGTGTCAGATACGCAGTATTTT